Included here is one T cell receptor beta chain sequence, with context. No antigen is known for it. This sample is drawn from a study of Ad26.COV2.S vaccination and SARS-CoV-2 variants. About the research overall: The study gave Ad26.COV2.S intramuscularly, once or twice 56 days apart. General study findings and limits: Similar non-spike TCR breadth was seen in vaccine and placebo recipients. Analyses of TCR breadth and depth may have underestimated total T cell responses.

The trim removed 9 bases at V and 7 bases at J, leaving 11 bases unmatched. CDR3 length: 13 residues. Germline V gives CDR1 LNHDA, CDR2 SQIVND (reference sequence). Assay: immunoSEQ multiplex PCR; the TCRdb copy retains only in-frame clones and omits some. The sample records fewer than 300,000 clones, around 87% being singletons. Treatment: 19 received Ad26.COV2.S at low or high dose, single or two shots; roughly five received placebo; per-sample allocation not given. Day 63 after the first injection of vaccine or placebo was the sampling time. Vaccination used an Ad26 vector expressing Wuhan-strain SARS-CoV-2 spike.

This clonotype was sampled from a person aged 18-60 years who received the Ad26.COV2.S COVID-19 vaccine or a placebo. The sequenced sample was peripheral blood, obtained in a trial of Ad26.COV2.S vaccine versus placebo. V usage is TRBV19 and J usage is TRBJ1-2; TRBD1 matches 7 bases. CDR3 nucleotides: TGTGCCAGCAGAGAGACAGGGTTGATTGGCTACACCTTC. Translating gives CASRETGLIGYTF. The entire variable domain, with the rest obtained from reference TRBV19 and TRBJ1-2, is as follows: DGGITQSPKYLFRKEGQNVTLSCEQNLNHDAMYWYRQDPGQGLRLIYYSQIVNDFQKGDIAEGYSVSREKKESFPLTVTSAQKNPTAFYLCASRETGLIGYTFGSGTRLTVV.